Below are 14 T cell receptor beta chains sequenced from a single sample in a study of blood T cell repertoires in COVID-19. TCRdb keeps only in-frame clones here, not all; method: immunoSEQ multiplex PCR. The sample lists 200,000 to 250,000 clones, 70% to 90% occurring once. The sample comprised PBMCs or T cells enriched from blood (not recorded which). The receptors derive from a woman between 35 and 50 years old with acute COVID-19.

The chain employs TRBV6-5 and TRBJ1-1; TRBD1 agrees at 8 bases. CDR1 and CDR2 (germline): MNHEY, SVGAGI. Trimming at V came to 0 bases and at J to 7 bases, leaving 4 bases not matched to a gene. The CDR3 has 14 residues. The DNA of the CDR3 is TGTGCCAGCAGTTACTCGACGACAGGGGATGAAGCTTTCTTT. It yields the protein CASSYSTTGDEAFF.

This rearrangement joins TRBV27 to TRBJ1-2, with D possibly matching TRBD1 (6 bases). Germline CDR1 is MNHEY and CDR2 is SMNVEV (reference sequence). Trimming removed 0 bases at V and 6 bases at J, with 8 bases between. The CDR3 is made up of 13 amino acids. CDR3 nucleotide sequence: TGTGCCAGCAGTTTATCGGGGGCCCATGGCTACACCTTC. Its translation is CASSLSGAHGYTF.

DNA of the CDR3: TGTGCCAGCAGCAAAGGGACTGGGCGCCCTGTGGGTGGTCCCAATGAGCAGTTCTTC. Translating it yields CASSKGTGRPVGGPNEQFF. The chain has TRBV7-9 and TRBJ2-1; a weak D match, TRBD2 (6 bases). Deletions cut 5 bases from V and 6 bases from J, with 29 bases between. Germline CDR1 SEHNR, CDR2 FQNEAQ (reference sequence). The CDR3 is 19 amino acids.

The V call is TRBV6-5, the J call TRBJ2-7, with D possibly matching TRBD1 (6 bases). The ends were cut back, 1 base at V and 2 bases at J, with 9 bases in the middle. This CDR3 has 14 amino acids. Germline CDR1 reads MNHEY; CDR2 reads SVGAGI. Written as DNA, the CDR3 is TGTGCCAGCAGTTACTTCCGGACAGCCTACGAGCAGTACTTC. It yields the protein CASSYFRTAYEQYF.

The rearrangement uses TRBV18 and TRBJ2-1, with D possibly being TRBD2 (5 bases). Germline CDR1 KGHSH, CDR2 LQKENI. Trimming stripped 8 bases from V and 9 bases from J, with 23 bases between. CDR3 size: 15 residues. This CDR3 reads CASLPSERVKGEQFF. The CDR3 nucleotides are TGTGCCAGCCTACCTTCTGAGAGGGTGAAGGGTGAGCAGTTCTTC.

The J gene is TRBJ2-5, the V gene TRBV6-2 or TRBV6-3; 7 nucleotides agree with TRBD1. The CDR3 contains 15 residues. The V gene end was trimmed by 7 bases and the J gene end by 5 bases; junction bases not matched to a gene: 13. CDR1 and CDR2 from the germline V gene are MNHEY and SVGEGT. The chain's CDR3 is CASNPTGTVGETQYF. As DNA, the CDR3 is TGTGCCAGCAACCCCACAGGGACAGTGGGGGAGACCCAGTACTTC.

The chain recombines TRBV18 with TRBJ2-1; 8 bases map to TRBD1. Germline V CDR1 and CDR2: KGHSH, LQKENI. The CDR3 covers 17 residues. Trimming cost V 1 base and J 2 bases; bases outside gene matches: 7. The chain's CDR3 is CASSPLDRGFAYNEQFF. CDR3 in DNA: TGTGCCAGCTCACCACTAGACAGGGGATTCGCCTACAATGAGCAGTTCTTC.

This chain links TRBV19 with TRBJ1-5, with D unclear. The germline V gene has CDR1 LNHDA and CDR2 SQIVND (reference sequence). The ends were cut back, 3 bases at V and 4 bases at J, with 10 bases in the middle. The CDR3 is 14 residues long. CDR3 sequence: CASSILTGNQPQHF. In DNA form, the CDR3 reads TGTGCCAGTAGTATTTTAACGGGGAATCAGCCCCAGCATTTT.

V is TRBV28 and J is TRBJ1-2; D remains ambiguous. Trimming stripped 3 bases from V and 0 bases from J, with 8 bases between. Per the germline V gene, CDR1 is MDHEN and CDR2 is SYDVKM. This CDR3 comprises 14 residues. The CDR3 DNA reads TGTGCCAGCAGTTTTCAACTAGCTAACTATGGCTACACCTTC. It is translated as CASSFQLANYGYTF.

The chain joins TRBV9 to TRBJ2-3, with 8 positions matching TRBD2. With 3 bases clipped from V and 2 bases from J, the junction kept 17 bases outside the gene matches. CDR1 is SGDLS, CDR2 YYNGEE, per germline. There are 19 residues in the CDR3. CDR3 in DNA: TGTGCCAGCAGCGCTGCGGGACGGGAGGGCCAAGACTACACAGATACGCAGTATTTT. It translates to CASSAAGREGQDYTDTQYF.

The chain uses TRBV4-1 and TRBJ2-1, with 9 bases fitting TRBD2. The CDR3 is made up of 14 amino acids. Trimming took 5 bases from V and 7 from J; bases not matched to a gene: 6. Germline V gene sequence: CDR1 MGHRA, CDR2 YSYEKL. The CDR3 loop reads CASSFIAGANEQFF. The CDR3 bases are TGCGCCAGCAGCTTCATAGCGGGAGCGAATGAGCAGTTCTTC.

The rearrangement links TRBV6-2 or TRBV6-3 to TRBJ2-3; possibly TRBD2 for D (5 bases). CDR3 length equals 14 residues. V was pared by 5 bases and J by 6 bases, with 15 bases between. The germline V gene has CDR1 MNHEY and CDR2 SVGEGT. The CDR3 sequence: CASSVPGSRDTQYF. The CDR3 DNA is TGTGCCAGCAGTGTTCCGGGATCCAGGGATACGCAGTATTTT.

This clone was seen just once. The chain is built from TRBV5-4 and TRBJ1-1; D remains unclear. Trimming stripped 4 bases from V and 1 base from J, with 11 bases between. From germline, CDR1 is SGHNT and CDR2 YYREEE (reference sequence). The CDR3 has 14 residues. The CDR3: CASSLTRGNTEAFF. CDR3 sequence (DNA): TGTGCCAGCAGCCTCACGCGGGGGAACACTGAAGCTTTCTTT.

The chain has TRBV28 and TRBJ1-1; 7 bases align to TRBD1. The V gene end was trimmed by 3 bases and the J gene end by 3 bases; junction bases not matched to a gene: 1. Per germline, CDR1 MDHEN and CDR2 SYDVKM. CDR3 size: 13 residues. CDR3 coding DNA: TGTGCCAGCAGTTTCACAGGGGACACTGAAGCTTTCTTT. This codes for CASSFTGDTEAFF.